This paragraph covers one TCR beta chain sequence. Its antigen is undetermined. The data derive from a study of identical twins. Overall study results and limits: Cross-sectional statistical analysis, not tracking of the same donors, underpinned the conclusions.

TCRdb itself ran the 5' RACE reads through MiXCR, one entry per CDR3 protein. Of 650,000 to 750,000 distinct CDR3 sequences in the sample, 21% were seen once. The data were also submitted as part of a second study, on T cells expressing NK-cell markers. Per that study: TCR beta repertoires came from sorted CD3+CD56+NKG2C+, CD3+CD56+NKG2C- and CD3+CD56-NKG2C+ T cells. HCMV specificity of the expanded NKG2C+ T cell clones stayed unclear.

This TCR came from a woman under 30 in good health. Source material: PBMCs.

CDR3 sequence: CASSSRRSATYEQYF. For the CDR3, the DNA is TGTGCCAGCAGCTCCCGCCGATCCGCGACCTACGAGCAGTACTTC. The chain employs TRBV7-9 and TRBJ2-7; the D is unclear. V was pared by 4 bases and J by 2 bases, with 15 bases between. The CDR3 has 15 amino acids. CDR1 is SEHNR, CDR2 FQNEAQ, per germline (reference sequence).